This entry describes one T cell receptor (beta chain). No antigen is known for it. The CDR3 has 15 amino acids. Germline V gene lookup returns CDR1 SEHNR and CDR2 FQNEAQ (reference sequence). V was cut by 0 bases and J by 0 bases, with 8 bases left in between. The table came from immunoSEQ multiplex PCR; TCRdb's copy has only in-frame clones and leaves some out. The profile covers approximately 44,000 clones, with approximately 84% appearing a single time and 2% to 3% taken by the ten largest. The data were obtained in a study of a mutant IDH1 vaccine in newly diagnosed glioma. The overall study: Vaccines were first given 4-6 weeks after radiotherapy alone, or with temozolomide cycles.

Overall study results and limits: The authors found pseudoprogression apparently unrelated to changes in top peripheral T cell clonotypes.

The time point was: week 23, last vaccination. Every vaccine dose comprised 300 ug of mutant IDH1 20-mer peptide plus topical imiquimod. The sample here was PBMCs, taken from a glioma patient whose treatment included an IDH1 peptide vaccine. The receptor's source is a woman aged 18-35 years with glioma. Some clones in this sample may be carry-over from other donors' samples. The rearrangement links TRBV7-9 to TRBJ1-1; D is ambiguous. This chain's CDR3 is CASSLARGMNTEAFF. In DNA, the CDR3 is TGTGCCAGCAGCTTAGCGCGCGGAATGAACACTGAAGCTTTCTTT.